The 27 T cell receptor beta chains reported below all come from one sample, sequenced in a study of blood T cell repertoires in COVID-19. The assay was immunoSEQ multiplex PCR, and TCRdb's table has in-frame clones only and misses some. The sample has 100,000 to 150,000 clones, 74% seen once. The sequenced sample was peripheral blood. These receptors all stem from an elderly man with COVID-19, enrolled during active disease.

The chain uses TRBV30 and TRBJ1-2; the match to TRBD1 covers 8 bases. In germline, CDR1 is GTSNPN, CDR2 SVGIG (reference sequence). The ends lost 1 base at V and 12 bases at J; junction bases unmatched: 7. This CDR3 spans 12 amino acids. The CDR3 bases are TGTGCCTGGAGTGGGGACAGGTTTATAGACACCTTC. It codes for CAWSGDRFIDTF.

The V gene is TRBV9, the J gene TRBJ2-7; D remains unclear. The CDR3 is made up of 14 amino acids. V shed 0 bases and J shed 0 bases, with 7 bases lying between them. Looked up from germline, CDR1 is SGDLS and CDR2 is YYNGEE. As DNA, the CDR3 is TGTGCCAGCAGCGTAGGGGCCAGCTCCTACGAGCAGTACTTC. This encodes CASSVGASSYEQYF.

This chain connects TRBV6-5 to TRBJ2-7; D might be TRBD2 (6 bases). Looked up from germline, CDR1 is MNHEY and CDR2 is SVGAGI. Trimming took 11 bases from V and 2 from J, leaving 10 bases between them. The CDR3 consists of 11 residues. CDR3 amino acids: CAVSGAYEQYF. The CDR3 nucleotides are TGTGCCGTCTCGGGGGCCTACGAGCAGTACTTC.

The rearrangement joins TRBV9 to TRBJ1-6; 7 bases agree with TRBD1. Trimming removed 6 bases from V and 4 bases from J; junction bases left unmatched: 4. The CDR3 sequence is 14 residues long. Looked up from germline, CDR1 is SGDLS and CDR2 is YYNGEE. The CDR3 protein is CASTPGQYNSPLHF. In DNA, the CDR3 is TGTGCCAGCACCCCGGGACAGTATAATTCACCCCTCCACTTT.

This clone has more than one count but fewer than ten. The rearrangement joins TRBV30 to TRBJ1-4; D is uncertain. The germline V gene has CDR1 GTSNPN and CDR2 SVGIG (reference sequence). Trimming shortened V by 6 bases and J by 10 bases, and 12 bases separated the two germline ends. The length of the CDR3 is 11 residues. As DNA, the CDR3 is TGTGCCTGTCTTAAGACGGGAAAACTGTTTTTT. Protein sequence: CACLKTGKLFF.

This chain uses TRBV4-1 with TRBJ2-3; TRBD2 matches at 9 bases. This CDR3 spans 14 amino acids. With 6 bases clipped from V and 7 bases from J, the junction kept 8 bases outside the gene matches. CDR1 is MGHRA and CDR2 is YSYEKL in the germline V gene. The CDR3 coding sequence is TGCGCCAGCAGGGCTAGCGGGAATAGAAATACGCAGTATTTT. It codes for CASRASGNRNTQYF.

The chain carries TRBV24-1 and TRBJ2-3; TRBD2 matches 7 bases. V shed 4 bases and J 3 bases; nucleotides not matched to a gene: 6. This CDR3 has 15 amino acids. Per germline, CDR1 KGHDR and CDR2 SFDVKD. CDR3 protein: CATSEWGGLTDTQYF. The CDR3 DNA reads TGTGCCACCAGTGAATGGGGGGGATTGACAGATACGCAGTATTTT.

A single count supports this clone. The rearrangement joins TRBV5-4 to TRBJ2-1; 7 nucleotides match TRBD2. The germline CDR1 and CDR2 sequences are SGHNT and YYREEE (reference sequence). The CDR3 loop spans 14 amino acids. With V trimmed by 2 bases and J by 9 bases, 8 bases remained unmatched. CDR3 loop: CASSFGGRGIEQFF. The CDR3 coding sequence is TGTGCCAGCAGCTTCGGCGGGAGAGGGATTGAGCAGTTCTTC.

This clone was seen more than once but under ten times. The rearrangement links TRBV9 to TRBJ1-2; 7 positions match TRBD1. The junction had 5 bases not matched to a gene; V was cut back by 4 bases and J by 2 bases. Germline CDR1 SGDLS, CDR2 YYNGEE. This CDR3 spans 14 amino acids. The CDR3 bases are TGTGCCAGCAGCACGGGACAGCTGAACTATGGCTACACCTTC. Encoded protein: CASSTGQLNYGYTF.

The V and J genes are TRBV2 and TRBJ2-3, with 7 bases fitting TRBD2. There are 14 residues in the CDR3. Trimming at V came to 8 bases and at J to 0 bases, leaving 5 bases not matched to a gene. Germline V lookup: CDR1 SNHLY, CDR2 FYNNEI. Here the CDR3 reads CASLGGLSTDTQYF. In nucleotides, the CDR3 is TGTGCCAGCTTGGGAGGGCTGAGCACAGATACGCAGTATTTT.

This CDR3 reads CASSIRKIGDFSSYNEQFF. The CDR3 coding sequence is TGTGCCAGTAGTATAAGGAAAATCGGGGACTTTAGTTCCTACAATGAGCAGTTCTTC. The rearrangement links TRBV19 to TRBJ2-1; possibly TRBD2 for D (6 bases). The CDR3 covers 19 residues. Germline V gives CDR1 LNHDA, CDR2 SQIVND (reference sequence). Trimming stripped 2 bases from V and 1 base from J, with 21 bases between.

J is TRBJ2-1 and V is TRBV7-2; D remains ambiguous. The V end was cut by 5 bases, the J end by 8 bases, with 10 bases between. CDR1 and CDR2 from the germline V gene are SGHTA and FQGNSA. The CDR3 runs to 12 residues. The CDR3 here is CASSAFRYEQFF. The CDR3 DNA sequence: TGTGCCAGCAGCGCCTTCCGGTATGAGCAGTTCTTC.

This sequence joins TRBV6-2 or TRBV6-3 and TRBJ2-1; 13 bases are a match to TRBD2. CDR1 MNHEY and CDR2 SVGEGT come from the germline V gene. This CDR3 is 17 amino acids long. V shed 6 bases, J shed 3 bases, and the junction held 8 bases outside the gene matches. For the CDR3, the DNA is TGTGCCAGCAGCCCAGGACTAGCGGGAGCGAACTACAATGAGCAGTTCTTC. It is translated as CASSPGLAGANYNEQFF.

As to this clone: Other DNA variants within this sample encode the same CDR3. This sequence joins TRBV27 and TRBJ1-1, with D unclear. V was shortened by 0 bases and J by 1 base, with 3 bases between the two germline ends. The germline V gene encodes CDR1 MNHEY and CDR2 SMNVEV (reference sequence). The CDR3 is 13 residues long. This CDR3 is CASSLSRNTEAFF. The DNA for the CDR3 is TGTGCCAGCAGTTTATCGCGGAACACTGAAGCTTTCTTT.

Note on this clone: Given a far larger clone just one base away, this is likely a sequencing read error. This chain connects TRBV12-3 or TRBV12-4 to TRBJ2-5; D call uncertain. Trimming took off 6 bases at V and 5 bases at J, with 7 bases between the two ends. The CDR3 runs 11 residues. CDR3 region: CASSPRETQYF. The CDR3, as DNA: TGTGCCAGCAGCCCCCGGGAGACCCAGTACTTC.

This rearrangement joins TRBV18 to TRBJ2-1; TRBD2 matches at 12 bases. This CDR3 is built from 16 residues. V dropped 0 bases and J dropped 6; count of bases not matched to a gene: 3. Germline CDR1 and CDR2: KGHSH and LQKENI. CDR3 bases: TGTGCCAGCTCACCACCGGGACTAGCGGGCCTCAATGAGCAGTTCTTC. Translated, it gives CASSPPGLAGLNEQFF.

This clone has more than one count but fewer than ten. The CDR3 loop reads CASSDIELAGTSGDTQYF. The CDR3 nucleotides are TGTGCCAGCAGTGACATAGAACTAGCGGGGACCTCTGGAGATACGCAGTATTTT. The chain recombines TRBV2 with TRBJ2-3; 10 nucleotides align to TRBD2. CDR3 length: 18 residues. V gave up 3 bases and J gave up 5 bases; unmatched junction bases: 14. In germline, CDR1 is SNHLY, CDR2 FYNNEI.

This clone was observed a handful of times. The chain has TRBV9 and TRBJ1-5; tentative D call: TRBD1 (5 bases). Germline lookup yields CDR1 SGDLS and CDR2 YYNGEE. V lost 5 bases, J lost 11 bases, and 11 bases lay in between. The CDR3 sequence is 11 residues long. This CDR3 is CASRGLGSQHF. CDR3 sequence (DNA): TGTGCCAGCAGGGGACTCGGGTCCCAGCATTTT.

Judged by abundance, this clone is medium-sized. The chain carries TRBV7-8 and TRBJ2-1; 7 nucleotides line up with TRBD2. This CDR3 is 15 amino acids long. CDR1 and CDR2 (germline): SGHVS, FQNEAQ. V gave up 5 bases and J gave up 5 bases; unmatched junction bases: 9. The CDR3 protein is CASSGRLAINNEQFF. The CDR3 coding sequence is TGTGCCAGCAGCGGAAGACTAGCTATAAACAATGAGCAGTTCTTC. The full variable domain, its missing parts supplied by reference TRBV7-8 and TRBJ2-1, is GAGVSQSPRYKVAKRGQDVALRCDPISGHVSLFWYQQALGQGPEFLTYFQNEAQLDKSGLPSDRFFAERPEGSVSTLKIQRTQQEDSAVYLCASSGRLAINNEQFFGPGTRLTVL.

This clone has just one count. This chain's CDR3 is CASSLGQGRPEAFF. The CDR3 DNA follows: TGTGCCAGCAGCTTGGGACAGGGCCGGCCTGAAGCTTTCTTT. The J gene is TRBJ1-1, the V gene TRBV7-9, with 9 bases lining up with TRBD1. Looked up from germline, CDR1 is SEHNR and CDR2 is FQNEAQ (reference sequence). The CDR3 is 14 residues long. With V trimmed by 3 bases and J by 6 bases, 5 bases remained unmatched.

This sequence joins TRBV7-9 and TRBJ2-3, with D perhaps matching TRBD2 (5 bases). The germline V gene has CDR1 SEHNR and CDR2 FQNEAQ (reference sequence). Between the trimmed V and J ends, which lost 6 bases and 3 bases, there was a span of 19 bases. The CDR3 runs 16 residues. Written as DNA, the CDR3 is TGTGCCAGCAGGCCCCTTTCCCGGGAAGGTACAGATACGCAGTATTTT. It specifies CASRPLSREGTDTQYF.

The chain carries TRBV18 and TRBJ2-7, with D unclear. V shed 0 bases and J shed 5 bases, with 8 bases lying between them. From germline, CDR1 is KGHSH and CDR2 LQKENI. CDR3 size: 13 residues. In nucleotides, the CDR3 is TGTGCCAGCTCACCACCTCGGAGAGACGAGCAGTACTTC. Amino acid sequence: CASSPPRRDEQYF.

The chain is built from TRBV28 and TRBJ2-5; 8 nucleotides line up with TRBD1. The CDR3 sequence is 14 residues long. V gave up 5 bases and J gave up 5 bases; unmatched junction bases: 7. Germline V gives CDR1 MDHEN, CDR2 SYDVKM. CDR3 amino acids: CASSRQGYSETQYF. CDR3 bases: TGTGCCAGCAGTCGACAGGGGTACTCTGAGACCCAGTACTTC.

This chain joins TRBV2 and TRBJ2-2, with 11 bases lining up with TRBD2. The germline V gene has CDR1 SNHLY and CDR2 FYNNEI. This CDR3 has 16 amino acids. V gave up 4 bases and J gave up 1 base; unmatched junction bases: 2. The DNA for the CDR3 is TGTGCCAGCAGTGGCACTAGCGGGAGGAACACCGGGGAGCTGTTTTTT. This codes for CASSGTSGRNTGELFF.

The rearrangement links TRBV29-1 to TRBJ2-5; 10 bases are shared with TRBD2. The CDR3 length is 13 residues. CDR1 SQVTM and CDR2 ANQGSEA come from the germline V gene. After removal of 6 bases from V and 1 base from J, the junction contained 2 bases not matched to a gene. Here the CDR3 reads CSVGTSVQETQYF. The CDR3 region has the DNA TGCAGCGTGGGGACTAGCGTCCAAGAGACCCAGTACTTC.

This clone was detected only once. V and J are TRBV4-2 and TRBJ2-1; TRBD2 matches at 9 bases. Germline V lookup: CDR1 LGHNA, CDR2 YNFKEQ. Trimming cost V 0 bases and J 1 base; bases outside gene matches: 4. The CDR3 runs 17 residues. The CDR3, as DNA: TGTGCCAGCAGCCAAGATGGAGCGGGAGGATCCTACAATGAGCAGTTCTTC. This gives the protein CASSQDGAGGSYNEQFF.

The chain is built from TRBV11-2 and TRBJ2-3, with D tentatively TRBD2 (7 bases). Germline CDR1 SGHAT, CDR2 FQNNGV. The CDR3 contains 17 residues. Trimming took off 7 bases at V and 2 bases at J, with 22 bases between the two ends. The CDR3 DNA follows: TGTGCCAGCACCGAGGGGGGCCTAGCGGATTACACAGATACGCAGTATTTT. Translated: CASTEGGLADYTDTQYF.